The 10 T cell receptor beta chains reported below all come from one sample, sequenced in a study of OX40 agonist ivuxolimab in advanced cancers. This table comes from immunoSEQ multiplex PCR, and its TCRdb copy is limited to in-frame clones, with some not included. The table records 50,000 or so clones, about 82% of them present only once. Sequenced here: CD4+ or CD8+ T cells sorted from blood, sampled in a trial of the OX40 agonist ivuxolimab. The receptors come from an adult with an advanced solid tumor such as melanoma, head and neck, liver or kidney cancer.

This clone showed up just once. DNA of the CDR3: TGTGCCAGCTCACCAGGAACAGGGGATCATGGAAACACCATATATTTT. Translation gives CASSPGTGDHGNTIYF. This chain joins TRBV18 and TRBJ1-3; 7 bases map to TRBD1. Looked up from germline, CDR1 is KGHSH and CDR2 is LQKENI. V was clipped by 2 bases and J by 3 bases; unmatched bases: 7. The CDR3 runs to 16 residues.

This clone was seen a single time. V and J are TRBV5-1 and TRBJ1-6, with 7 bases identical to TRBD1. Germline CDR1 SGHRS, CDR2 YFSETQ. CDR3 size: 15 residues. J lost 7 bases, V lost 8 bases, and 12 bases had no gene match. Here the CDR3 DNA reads TGCGCCAGTCAACAGGGGACCGGCGGGAATTCACCCCTCCACTTT. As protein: CASQQGTGGNSPLHF.

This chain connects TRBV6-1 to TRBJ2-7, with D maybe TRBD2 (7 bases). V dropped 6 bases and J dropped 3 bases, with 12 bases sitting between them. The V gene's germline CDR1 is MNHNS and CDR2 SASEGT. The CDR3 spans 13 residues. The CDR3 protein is CASRDSGIYEQYF. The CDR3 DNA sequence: TGTGCCAGCAGGGACAGCGGGATCTACGAGCAGTACTTC.

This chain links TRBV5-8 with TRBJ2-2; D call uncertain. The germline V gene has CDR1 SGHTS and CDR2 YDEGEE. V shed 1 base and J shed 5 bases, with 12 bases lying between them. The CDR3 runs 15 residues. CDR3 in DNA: TGTGCCAGCAGCTTGTTTGAGTCAGGAACCGGGGAGCTGTTTTTT. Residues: CASSLFESGTGELFF. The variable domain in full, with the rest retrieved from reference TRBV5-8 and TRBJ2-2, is EAGVTQSPTHLIKTRGQQATLRCSPISGHTSVYWYQQALGLGLQFLLWYDEGEERNRGNFPPRFSGRQFPNYSSELNVNALELEDSALYLCASSLFESGTGELFFGEGSRLTVL.

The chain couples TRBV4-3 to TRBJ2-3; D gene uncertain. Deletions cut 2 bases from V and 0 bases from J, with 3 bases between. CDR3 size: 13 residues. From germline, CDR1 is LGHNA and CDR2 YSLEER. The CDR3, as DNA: TGCGCCAGCAGCCAATATAGCACAGATACGCAGTATTTT. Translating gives CASSQYSTDTQYF.

The CDR3 sequence: CASRSGVTNEKLFF. For the CDR3, the DNA is TGTGCCAGCCGTTCGGGAGTAACTAATGAAAAACTGTTTTTT. V gene TRBV18 combines with J gene TRBJ1-4, with D uncertain. The CDR3 loop spans 14 amino acids. The V end was cut by 8 bases, the J end by 1 base, with 11 bases between. Germline V lookup: CDR1 KGHSH, CDR2 LQKENI.

In nucleotides, the CDR3 is TGTGCCAGCAGTGCCCCAAAGGACCTATTCTCCTACGAGCAGTACTTC. Translated, it gives CASSAPKDLFSYEQYF. J is TRBJ2-7 and V is TRBV27; D unclear. Germline V CDR1 and CDR2: MNHEY, SMNVEV (reference sequence). V dropped 5 bases and J dropped 0 bases, with 17 bases sitting between them. This CDR3 has 16 residues.

The CDR3 region is CAIGDVETQYF. The CDR3, as DNA: TGTGCCATCGGGGACGTAGAGACCCAGTACTTC. The rearrangement links TRBV10-3 to TRBJ2-5; D might be TRBD1 or TRBD2, each matching 5 bases. Germline values: CDR1 ENHRY, CDR2 SYGVKD. V was shortened by 8 bases and J by 4 bases, with 8 bases between the two germline ends. The CDR3 runs 11 residues.

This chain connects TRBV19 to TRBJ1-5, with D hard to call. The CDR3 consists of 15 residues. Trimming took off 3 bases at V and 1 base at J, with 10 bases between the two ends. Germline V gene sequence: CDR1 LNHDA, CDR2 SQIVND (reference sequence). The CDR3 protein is CASSMTFDSNQPQHF. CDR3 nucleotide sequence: TGTGCCAGTAGTATGACCTTCGACAGCAATCAGCCCCAGCATTTT.

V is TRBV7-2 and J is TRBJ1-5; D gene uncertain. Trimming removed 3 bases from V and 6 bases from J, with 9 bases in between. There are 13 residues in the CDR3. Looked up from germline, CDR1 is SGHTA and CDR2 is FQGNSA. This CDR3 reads CASSFGGRQPQHF. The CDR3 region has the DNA TGTGCCAGCAGCTTCGGCGGGCGTCAGCCCCAGCATTTT.